This T cell receptor beta chain was sequenced for a study of cytomegalovirus exposure and HLA in healthy donors. PCR amplification relied on 60 Vbeta primers (plus 13 Jbeta primers). Some clones are missing from TCRdb's copy, which holds only in-frame ones; the method was immunoSEQ multiplex PCR. This table holds roughly 200,000 clones, 79% found once. J was trimmed by 5 bases and V by 0 bases; bases with no gene match: 4. Germline V gene lookup returns CDR1 MRHNA and CDR2 SNTAGT. The CDR3 extends over 17 amino acids. This clone was found a few times. The gene calls are TRBV6-4 and TRBJ2-1; 13 bases are shared with TRBD2. What was sequenced was PBMCs. This receptor was taken from a woman in her thirties in good health and CMV-seropositive. The CDR3 DNA reads TGTGCCAGCAGTGACTCGCCGGGACTAGCGGGAAACAATGAGCAGTTCTTC. Residues: CASSDSPGLAGNNEQFF.